Presented here are 15 T cell receptor beta chains from one specimen sequenced in a study of cytomegalovirus exposure and HLA in healthy donors. It was with 60 Vbeta and 13 Jbeta primers that the PCR ran. Produced via immunoSEQ multiplex PCR; TCRdb's table is partial and in-frame only. The profile shows roughly 140,000 clones, approximately 80% of them singletons. What was sequenced was PBMCs. The receptors originated from a male donor in good health and CMV-seronegative.

This clone was counted only a few times. The rearrangement uses TRBV5-1 and TRBJ1-1; TRBD1 might be the D (5 bases). V was pared by 5 bases and J by 8 bases, with 13 bases between. The CDR3 loop spans 12 amino acids. Germline CDR1 reads SGHRS; CDR2 reads YFSETQ. The CDR3 loop is CASRMEGPEAFF. CDR3 DNA sequence: TGCGCCAGCAGGATGGAGGGACCAGAAGCTTTCTTT.

The V call is TRBV7-3, the J call TRBJ1-1; no firm D call. Trimming left V 5 bases short and J 3 bases short, with 10 bases between. The CDR3 is made up of 13 amino acids. CDR1 SGHTA and CDR2 FQGTGA come from the germline V gene. The CDR3 sequence is CASSPTADTEAFF. The CDR3, as DNA: TGTGCCAGCAGCCCCACAGCGGACACTGAAGCTTTCTTT. The full variable domain, with the rest looked up from reference TRBV7-3 and TRBJ1-1, is GAGVSQTPSNKVTEKGKYVELRCDPISGHTALYWYRQSLGQGPEFLIYFQGTGAADDSGLPNDRFFAVRPEGSVSTLKIQRTERGDSAVYLCASSPTADTEAFFGQGTRLTVV.

The chain carries TRBV25-1 and TRBJ1-2; D is undetermined. CDR1 is MGHDK and CDR2 is SYGVNS in the germline V gene. The ends were cut back, 6 bases at V and 6 bases at J, with 11 bases in the middle. The CDR3 totals 12 residues. CDR3 region: CASRGAGNGYTF. CDR3 DNA sequence: TGTGCCAGCAGGGGCGCCGGCAATGGCTACACCTTC.

This clone was detected a few times. The rearrangement links TRBV9 to TRBJ2-5, with 10 nucleotides matching TRBD1. The J segment lost 5 bases and the V segment lost 3 bases, leaving 10 bases of the junction unmatched. The CDR3 sequence is 16 residues long. CDR1 is SGDLS and CDR2 is YYNGEE in the germline V gene. The CDR3 DNA sequence: TGTGCCAGCAGCGACCGGGACAGGGGTGGCATGGAGACCCAGTACTTC. Translating gives CASSDRDRGGMETQYF.

This chain connects TRBV28 to TRBJ2-3; 8 nucleotides agree with TRBD1. There are 16 residues in the CDR3. Germline V gene data show CDR1 as MDHEN and CDR2 as SYDVKM. V lost 2 bases and J lost 11; bases outside the gene matches: 15. The CDR3 sequence is CASSLVTGDQSTMQYF. DNA for the CDR3: TGTGCCAGCAGTTTAGTGACAGGGGATCAGTCAACTATGCAGTATTTT.

The gene calls are TRBV28 and TRBJ1-2, with 8 bases aligning to TRBD1. Looked up from germline, CDR1 is MDHEN and CDR2 is SYDVKM. The CDR3 totals 15 residues. The V and J ends lost 6 bases and 4 bases, in that order; junction bases with no gene match: 10. CDR3 DNA: TGTGCCAGCAGCCCAGGGGGCCGGGAAAGCTATGGCTACACCTTC. This sequence encodes CASSPGGRESYGYTF.

The chain couples TRBV5-6 to TRBJ1-1; D call uncertain. CDR3 length equals 13 residues. Trimming removed 0 bases at V and 4 bases at J, with 7 bases between. Germline-derived CDR1 and CDR2 are SGHDT and YYEEEE. The CDR3, as DNA: TGTGCCAGCAGCTTGGGAGGGAGCACTGAAGCTTTCTTT. It specifies CASSLGGSTEAFF.

The rearrangement uses TRBV2 and TRBJ1-6; unclear D gene. The length of the CDR3 is 14 residues. V lost 2 bases and J 9 bases, leaving 11 bases between the germline ends. CDR1 SNHLY and CDR2 FYNNEI come from the germline V gene. The CDR3 DNA sequence: TGTGCCAGCAGTGAAAATCCGATCGGTTCACCCCTCCACTTT. Translated, it gives CASSENPIGSPLHF.

The gene calls are TRBV10-1 and TRBJ2-1; 7 bases agree with TRBD1. Germline CDR1 is WNHNN and CDR2 is SYGVQD (reference sequence). Trimming removed 6 bases from V and 8 bases from J; junction bases left unmatched: 7. The CDR3 has 13 amino acids. The CDR3 bases are TGCGCCAGCAGAAAGGGACAGAGCGATGAGCAGTTCTTC. It specifies CASRKGQSDEQFF.

In this sample, this clone turned up a few times. The chain couples TRBV5-1 to TRBJ2-5; 9 nucleotides match TRBD1. The J call may be incorrect, as the DNA end agrees better with TRBJ2-7. The CDR3 consists of 15 residues. Germline CDR1 reads SGHRS; CDR2 reads YFSETQ. CDR3 in amino acids: CASSGTGLISYEQYF. CDR3 bases: TGCGCCAGCAGCGGGACAGGGTTGATCTCCTACGAGCAGTACTTC.

This clone was seen a few times. V is TRBV4-3 and J is TRBJ1-1; TRBD1 is a possible D gene (5 bases). Deletions cut 0 bases from V and 11 bases from J, with 19 bases between. The CDR3 totals 15 residues. Germline CDR1 is LGHNA and CDR2 is YSLEER. The CDR3 sequence: CASSQDRADNSGAFF. In DNA, the CDR3 is TGCGCCAGCAGCCAAGATCGGGCGGACAACTCAGGCGCTTTCTTT.

For the CDR3, the DNA is TGTGCCAGCAGTTACGGACAGAACACTGAAGCTTTCTTT. Its protein product is CASSYGQNTEAFF. This chain connects TRBV6-6 to TRBJ1-1; perhaps TRBD1 as D (5 bases). From germline, CDR1 is MNHNY and CDR2 SVGAGI (reference sequence). Trimming stripped 2 bases from V and 1 base from J, with 5 bases between. The CDR3 extends over 13 amino acids.

This clone has only one observation. The rearrangement links TRBV7-2 to TRBJ1-2; 12 bases fit TRBD1. The length of the CDR3 is 16 residues. In germline, CDR1 is SGHTA, CDR2 FQGNSA. The ends lost 5 bases at V and 3 bases at J; junction bases unmatched: 7. The CDR3 bases are TGTGCCAGCAGCGCGACCGGGACAGGGGGCGACTATGGCTACACCTTC. Translated, it gives CASSATGTGGDYGYTF.

This chain uses TRBV6-1 with TRBJ1-1, with TRBD1 matching 8 bases. The junction had 8 bases not matched to a gene; V was cut back by 3 bases and J by 5 bases. This CDR3 is 15 amino acids long. CDR1 and CDR2 (germline): MNHNS, SASEGT. CDR3 loop: CASSDTGGIWTEAFF. The CDR3, as DNA: TGTGCCAGCAGTGATACAGGGGGTATTTGGACTGAAGCTTTCTTT.

The chain is built from TRBV6-5 and TRBJ2-5, with D perhaps matching TRBD2 (6 bases). This CDR3 comprises 15 residues. Germline lookup yields CDR1 MNHEY and CDR2 SVGAGI. V lost 6 bases and J lost 2, with 16 bases in between. The CDR3 protein is CASSPRGSYQETQYF. CDR3 nucleotides: TGTGCCAGCAGCCCCCGGGGGAGTTATCAAGAGACCCAGTACTTC.